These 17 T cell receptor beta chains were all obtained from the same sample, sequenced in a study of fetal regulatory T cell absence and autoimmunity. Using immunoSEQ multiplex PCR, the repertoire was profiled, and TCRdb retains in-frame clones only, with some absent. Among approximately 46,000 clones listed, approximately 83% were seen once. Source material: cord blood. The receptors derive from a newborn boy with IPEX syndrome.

The chain's CDR3 is CASSITGTSGQETQYF. The CDR3 coding sequence is TGTGCCAGTAGTATCACCGGGACTAGCGGCCAAGAGACCCAGTACTTC. The rearrangement links TRBV19 to TRBJ2-5, with 11 bases matching TRBD2. CDR1 is LNHDA, CDR2 SQIVND, per germline (reference sequence). J lost 1 base, V lost 3 bases, and 4 bases had no gene match. The CDR3 spans 16 residues.

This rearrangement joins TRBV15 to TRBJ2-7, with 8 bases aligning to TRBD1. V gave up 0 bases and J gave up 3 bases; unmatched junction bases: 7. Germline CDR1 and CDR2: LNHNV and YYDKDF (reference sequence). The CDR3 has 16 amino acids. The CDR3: CATSRDKAGGLYEQYF. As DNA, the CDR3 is TGTGCCACCAGCAGAGATAAGGCAGGGGGCCTCTACGAGCAGTACTTC.

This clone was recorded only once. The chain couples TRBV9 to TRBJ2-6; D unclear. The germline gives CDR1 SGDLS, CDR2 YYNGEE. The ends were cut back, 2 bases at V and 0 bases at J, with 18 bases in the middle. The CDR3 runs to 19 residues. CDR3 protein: CASSVDPRSTVSGANVLTF. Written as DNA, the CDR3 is TGTGCCAGCAGCGTGGACCCCCGCAGTACGGTCTCTGGGGCCAACGTCCTGACTTTC.

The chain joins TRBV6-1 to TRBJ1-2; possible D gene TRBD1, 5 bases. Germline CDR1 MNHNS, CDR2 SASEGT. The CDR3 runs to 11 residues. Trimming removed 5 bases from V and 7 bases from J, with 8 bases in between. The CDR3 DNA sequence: TGTGCCAGCAGTCAGGGTGGTGGCTACACCTTC. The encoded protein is CASSQGGGYTF.

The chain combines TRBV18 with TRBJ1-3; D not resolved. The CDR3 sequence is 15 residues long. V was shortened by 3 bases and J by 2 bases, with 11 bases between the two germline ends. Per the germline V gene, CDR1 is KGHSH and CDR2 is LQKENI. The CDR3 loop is CASSPASAAGNTIYF. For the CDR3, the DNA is TGTGCCAGCTCACCGGCCTCGGCGGCTGGAAACACCATATATTTT.

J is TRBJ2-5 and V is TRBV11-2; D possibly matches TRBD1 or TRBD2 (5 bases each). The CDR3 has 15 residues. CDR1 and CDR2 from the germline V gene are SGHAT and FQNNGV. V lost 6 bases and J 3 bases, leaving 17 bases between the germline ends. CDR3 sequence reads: CASRRPGQRKETQYF. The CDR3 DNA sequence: TGTGCCAGCAGGAGACCGGGGCAGCGAAAAGAGACCCAGTACTTC.

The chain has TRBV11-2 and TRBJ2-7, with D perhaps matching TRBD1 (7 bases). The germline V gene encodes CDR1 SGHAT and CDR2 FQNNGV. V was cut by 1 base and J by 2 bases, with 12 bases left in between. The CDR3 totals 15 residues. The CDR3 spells CASSLAAGGTYEQYF. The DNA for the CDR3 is TGTGCCAGCAGCTTAGCGGCAGGGGGGACCTACGAGCAGTACTTC.

In DNA form, the CDR3 reads TGTGCCAGTAGTATCTCCAGGGCCGGTAATTCACCCCTCCACTTT. Protein sequence: CASSISRAGNSPLHF. This chain connects TRBV19 to TRBJ1-6; D perhaps matches TRBD1 (5 bases). This CDR3 contains 15 residues. CDR1 is LNHDA and CDR2 is SQIVND in the germline V gene (reference sequence). Trimming took off 3 bases at V and 6 bases at J, with 12 bases between the two ends.

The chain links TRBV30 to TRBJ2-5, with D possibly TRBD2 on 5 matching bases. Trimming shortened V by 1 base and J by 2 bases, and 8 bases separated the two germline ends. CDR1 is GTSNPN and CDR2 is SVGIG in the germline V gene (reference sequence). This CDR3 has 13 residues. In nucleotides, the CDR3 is TGTGCCTGGAGTGGAGGGCTGCAAGAGACCCAGTACTTC. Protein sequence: CAWSGGLQETQYF.

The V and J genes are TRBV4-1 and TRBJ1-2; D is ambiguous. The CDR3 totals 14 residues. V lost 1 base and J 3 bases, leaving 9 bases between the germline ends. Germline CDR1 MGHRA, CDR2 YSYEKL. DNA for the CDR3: TGCGCCAGCAGCCAAGCGGATAGCTACTATGGCTACACCTTC. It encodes CASSQADSYYGYTF.

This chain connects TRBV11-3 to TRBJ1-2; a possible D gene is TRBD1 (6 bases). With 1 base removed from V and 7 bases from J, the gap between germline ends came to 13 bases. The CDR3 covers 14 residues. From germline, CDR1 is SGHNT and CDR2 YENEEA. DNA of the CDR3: TGTGCCAGCAGCTTAGGGGGGGGCTCCCTTGGCTACACCTTC. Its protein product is CASSLGGGSLGYTF.

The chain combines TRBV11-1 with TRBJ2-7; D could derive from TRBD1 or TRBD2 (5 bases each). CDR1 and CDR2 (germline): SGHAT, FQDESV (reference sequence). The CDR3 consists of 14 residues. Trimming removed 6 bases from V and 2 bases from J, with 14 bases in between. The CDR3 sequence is CASSLPGPAYEQYF. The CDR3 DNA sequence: TGTGCCAGCAGTTTACCGGGACCAGCCTACGAGCAGTACTTC.

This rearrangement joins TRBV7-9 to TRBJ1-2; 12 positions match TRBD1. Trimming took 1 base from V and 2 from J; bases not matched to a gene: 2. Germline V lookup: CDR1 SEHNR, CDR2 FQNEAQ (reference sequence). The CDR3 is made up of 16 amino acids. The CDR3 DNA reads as TGTGCCAGCAGCTTAGGGGGGACAGGGGGCAACTATGGCTACACCTTC. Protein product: CASSLGGTGGNYGYTF.

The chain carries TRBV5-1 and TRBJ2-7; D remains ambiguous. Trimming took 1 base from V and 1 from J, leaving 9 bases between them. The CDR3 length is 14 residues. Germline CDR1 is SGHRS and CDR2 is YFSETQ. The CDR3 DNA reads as TGCGCCAGCAGCTTGCAGAACTGGTCCTACGAGCAGTACTTC. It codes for CASSLQNWSYEQYF.

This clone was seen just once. The CDR3 DNA reads TGTGCCAGCAGTTTCGCGGGGGGCTCCTACGAGCAGTACTTC. Translating it yields CASSFAGGSYEQYF. The chain uses TRBV6-1 and TRBJ2-7; 8 bases agree with TRBD2. Unmatched junction bases numbered 3, after V lost 5 bases and J lost 0 bases. Germline V gene sequence: CDR1 MNHNS, CDR2 SASEGT. The CDR3 is 14 residues long.

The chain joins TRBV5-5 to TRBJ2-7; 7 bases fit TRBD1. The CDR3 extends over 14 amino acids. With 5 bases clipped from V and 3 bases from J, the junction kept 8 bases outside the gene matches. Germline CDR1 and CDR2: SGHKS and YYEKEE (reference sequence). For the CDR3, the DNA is TGTGCCAGCAGTTCCGGGACAGATTTCTACGAGCAGTACTTC. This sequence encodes CASSSGTDFYEQYF.

The CDR3 spells CASSLEGSKNIQYF. The CDR3 DNA reads TGTGCCAGCAGCTTAGAGGGGTCCAAAAACATTCAGTACTTC. This chain connects TRBV7-9 to TRBJ2-4; D perhaps matches TRBD1 (5 bases). This CDR3 is built from 14 residues. Germline values: CDR1 SEHNR, CDR2 FQNEAQ (reference sequence). Trimming pared 1 base from V and 2 bases from J, leaving 6 bases between.